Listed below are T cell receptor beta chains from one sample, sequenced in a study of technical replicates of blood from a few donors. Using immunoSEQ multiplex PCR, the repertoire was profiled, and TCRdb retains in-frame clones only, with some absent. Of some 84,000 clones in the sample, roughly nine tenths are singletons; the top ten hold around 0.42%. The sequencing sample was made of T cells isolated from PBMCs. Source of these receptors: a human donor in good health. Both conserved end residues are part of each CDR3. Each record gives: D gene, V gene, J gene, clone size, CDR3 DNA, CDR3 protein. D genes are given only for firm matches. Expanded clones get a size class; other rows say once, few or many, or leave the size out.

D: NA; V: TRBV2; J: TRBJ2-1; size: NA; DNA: TGTGCCATCGGTTGGGCCGACAATGAGCAGTTCTTC; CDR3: CAIGWADNEQFF
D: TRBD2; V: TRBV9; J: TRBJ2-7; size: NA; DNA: TGTGCCAGCAGTCCAGCGGGAGTGGTGGACGAGCAGTACTTC; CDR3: CASSPAGVVDEQYF
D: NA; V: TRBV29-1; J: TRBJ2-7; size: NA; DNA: TGCAGCGTTGCAGTAGGCGGGAACTCCTACGAGCAGTACTTC; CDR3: CSVAVGGNSYEQYF
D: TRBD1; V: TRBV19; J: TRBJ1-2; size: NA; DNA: TGTGCCAGTAGTATCTGGGACAGAGCCTATGGCTACACCTTC; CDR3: CASSIWDRAYGYTF
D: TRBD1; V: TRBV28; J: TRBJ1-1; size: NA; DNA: TGTGCCAGCAGTTTAACGGGACAGGGACAGGGAGCTTTCTTT; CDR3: CASSLTGQGQGAFF
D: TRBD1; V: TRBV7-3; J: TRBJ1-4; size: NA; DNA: TGTGCCAGCAGGGCTCCGGGACAGATTCTCTATGCAACTAATGAAAAACTGTTTTTT; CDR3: CASRAPGQILYATNEKLFF
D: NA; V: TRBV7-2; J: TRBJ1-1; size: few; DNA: TGTGCCAGCAGCTTCCTACTTTGGACTGAAGCTTTCTTT; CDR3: CASSFLLWTEAFF
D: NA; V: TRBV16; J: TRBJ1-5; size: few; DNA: TGTGCCAGCAGCCCCTCTTATAGCAATCAGCCCCAGCATTTT; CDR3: CASSPSYSNQPQHF
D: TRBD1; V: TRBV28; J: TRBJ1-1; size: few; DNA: TGTGCCAGCAACTTTAGACAGGGTGAAGCTTTCTTT; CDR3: CASNFRQGEAFF
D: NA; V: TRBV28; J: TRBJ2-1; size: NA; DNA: TGTGCCAGCACTCCTACAGGGAGCTCCTACAATGAGCAGTTCTTC; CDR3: CASTPTGSSYNEQFF